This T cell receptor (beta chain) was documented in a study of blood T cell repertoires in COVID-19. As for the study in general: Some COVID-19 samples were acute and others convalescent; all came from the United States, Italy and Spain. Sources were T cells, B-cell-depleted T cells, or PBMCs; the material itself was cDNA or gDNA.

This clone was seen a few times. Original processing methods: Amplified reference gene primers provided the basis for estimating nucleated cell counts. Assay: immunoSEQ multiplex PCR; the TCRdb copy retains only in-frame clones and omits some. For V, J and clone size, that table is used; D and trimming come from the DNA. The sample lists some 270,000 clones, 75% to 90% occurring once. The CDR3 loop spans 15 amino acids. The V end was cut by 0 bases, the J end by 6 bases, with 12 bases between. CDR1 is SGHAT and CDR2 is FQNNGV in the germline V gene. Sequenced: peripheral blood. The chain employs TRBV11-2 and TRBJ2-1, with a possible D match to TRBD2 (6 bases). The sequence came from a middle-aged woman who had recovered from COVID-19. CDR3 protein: CASSLDVGGPNEQFF. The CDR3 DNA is TGTGCCAGCAGCTTAGATGTGGGAGGACCCAATGAGCAGTTCTTC.